This T cell receptor (beta chain) was captured in a study of Ad26.COV2.S vaccination and SARS-CoV-2 variants. Overall study: Ad26.COV2.S arm of COV1001 included the donor. The study gave Ad26.COV2.S intramuscularly, once or twice 56 days apart.

The treatment here: over 15 received Ad26.COV2.S at low or high dose, single or two shots; five or six received placebo; per-sample allocation not given. Collection of samples fell on day 63 after the first vaccine or placebo injection. Measured with immunoSEQ multiplex PCR; TCRdb has only the in-frame clones, and not every one. The sample contains around 400,000 clones, around nine tenths of which appear only once. Here the sequenced sample was peripheral blood, taken in a trial of Ad26.COV2.S vaccine versus placebo. The origin of this receptor is a person aged 18-65 years who received the Ad26.COV2.S COVID-19 vaccine or a placebo.

The CDR3 sequence: CASSSPRRAGGIDTQYF. As DNA, the CDR3 is TGTGCCAGCAGTTCTCCCCGGAGGGCGGGAGGAATAGATACGCAGTATTTT. The chain is built from TRBV27 and TRBJ2-3; the match to TRBD2 covers 8 bases. With V trimmed by 4 bases and J by 5 bases, 14 bases remained unmatched. The CDR3 runs 17 residues. Germline V gives CDR1 MNHEY, CDR2 SMNVEV (reference sequence).